Listed below are T cell receptor beta chains from one sample, sequenced in a study of blood T cell dynamics during melanoma immunotherapy. Clones were read by immunoSEQ multiplex PCR, and TCRdb kept only the in-frame ones, dropping some. The sample records 10,000 to 12,000 clones, approximately 87% being singletons. Sequences were derived from blood, sampled from a patient treated with checkpoint blockade. The receptors here all came from a human donor with melanoma. The CDR3 runs from the conserved cysteine through the conserved F or W. The D gene is left open where the match is weak. Clone size appears in some rows only: once, few, many, or a class for an expanded clone.

length	size	D	V	J	CDR3	DNA
15	-	-	TRBV21-1	TRBJ1-1	CASRKQGASNTEAFF	TGTGCCAGCAGGAAACAGGGGGCATCGAACACTGAAGCTTTCTTT
17	-	TRBD1	TRBV19	TRBJ1-5	CASSSHYRGSSNQPQHF	TGTGCCAGTAGTTCACACTACAGGGGCTCGAGCAATCAGCCCCAGCATTTT
15	-	TRBD1	TRBV6-1	TRBJ1-1	CASSAGQGSGTEAFF	TGTGCCAGCAGTGCAGGACAGGGATCGGGTACTGAAGCTTTCTTT
16	-	-	TRBV5-1	TRBJ2-3	CASSQTGTEGTGTQYF	TGCGCCAGCAGCCAAACCGGGACTGAGGGGACGGGTACGCAGTATTTT
11	-	-	TRBV2	TRBJ1-2	CASTEEVGYTF	TGTGCCAGCACCGAGGAAGTTGGCTACACCTTC
18	-	TRBD2	TRBV5-1	TRBJ2-1	CASSLVPGLAGGSNEQFF	TGCGCCAGCAGCTTGGTTCCCGGACTAGCGGGGGGTAGTAATGAGCAGTTCTTC
14	few	-	TRBV19	TRBJ2-2	CASKEGAGTGELFF	TGTGCCAGTAAGGAGGGGGCCGGCACCGGGGAGCTGTTTTTT
15	-	TRBD1	TRBV9	TRBJ1-1	CASSVDRGRNTEAFF	TGTGCCAGCAGCGTAGACAGGGGGCGAAACACTGAAGCTTTCTTT
16	-	-	TRBV5-5	TRBJ1-6	CASSLDWDIYNSPLHF	TGTGCCAGCAGCTTGGATTGGGATATCTATAATTCACCCCTCCACTTT
15	-	-	TRBV5-4	TRBJ2-3	CASSPGQGETDTQYF	TGTGCCAGCAGCCCGGGGCAGGGAGAGACAGATACGCAGTATTTT
11	-	-	TRBV20-1	TRBJ1-1	CSARDPPEAFF	TGCAGTGCTAGAGATCCCCCAGAAGCTTTCTTT
13	-	TRBD1	TRBV19	TRBJ2-2	CATGDSNTGELFF	TGTGCCACCGGGGACAGCAACACCGGGGAGCTGTTTTTT
15	-	-	TRBV6-5	TRBJ1-2	CASSPSSTGSDGYTF	TGTGCCAGCAGTCCGAGCTCTACAGGCTCGGATGGCTACACCTTC
14	-	TRBD1	TRBV29-1	TRBJ2-1	CSPLRDRGPNEQFF	TGCAGCCCCCTCCGGGACAGGGGGCCCAATGAGCAGTTCTTC
13	-	-	TRBV7-2	TRBJ1-2	CASTPDSNYGYTF	TGTGCCAGCACCCCCGACAGTAACTATGGCTACACCTTC
16	-	TRBD1	TRBV5-6	TRBJ2-4	CASSPDRAVWENIQYF	TGTGCCAGCAGCCCCGACAGGGCTGTATGGGAAAACATTCAGTACTTC
11	-	TRBD1	TRBV20-1	TRBJ2-7	CSAKGQGQQYF	TGCAGTGCTAAAGGACAGGGCCAGCAGTACTTC
13	-	-	TRBV7-2	TRBJ1-4	CASSLSGNEKLFF	TGTGCCAGCAGCTTGTCGGGGAATGAAAAACTGTTTTTT
13	-	-	TRBV19	TRBJ2-2	CASSVTITGELFF	TGTGCCAGTAGTGTCACAATCACCGGGGAGCTGTTTTTT
13	-	TRBD1	TRBV18	TRBJ1-2	CASSEGTDYGYTF	TGTGCCAGCTCTGAGGGGACAGACTATGGCTACACCTTC
15	-	-	TRBV6-5	TRBJ1-4	CASSLEPATNEKLFF	TGTGCCAGCAGTTTGGAACCCGCAACTAATGAAAAACTGTTTTTT
12	-	-	TRBV6-1	TRBJ1-1	CASSALETEAFF	TGTGCCAGCAGCGCTCTTGAAACTGAAGCTTTCTTT
14	-	-	TRBV7-2	TRBJ1-4	CASSLLGGDEKLFF	TGTGCCAGCAGCCTCCTGGGGGGGGACGAAAAACTGTTTTTT
14	-	-	TRBV15	TRBJ1-3	CATSRERPGNTIYF	TGTGCCACCAGCAGAGAAAGGCCTGGAAACACCATATATTTT
16	-	-	TRBV4-3	TRBJ1-6	CASSQDLRAGGSPLHF	TGCGCCAGCAGCCAAGATCTGAGGGCAGGCGGATCACCCCTCCACTTT
14	-	-	TRBV7-9	TRBJ1-1	CASLRGRENTEAFF	TGTGCCAGCTTGCGGGGGCGAGAAAACACTGAAGCTTTCTTT